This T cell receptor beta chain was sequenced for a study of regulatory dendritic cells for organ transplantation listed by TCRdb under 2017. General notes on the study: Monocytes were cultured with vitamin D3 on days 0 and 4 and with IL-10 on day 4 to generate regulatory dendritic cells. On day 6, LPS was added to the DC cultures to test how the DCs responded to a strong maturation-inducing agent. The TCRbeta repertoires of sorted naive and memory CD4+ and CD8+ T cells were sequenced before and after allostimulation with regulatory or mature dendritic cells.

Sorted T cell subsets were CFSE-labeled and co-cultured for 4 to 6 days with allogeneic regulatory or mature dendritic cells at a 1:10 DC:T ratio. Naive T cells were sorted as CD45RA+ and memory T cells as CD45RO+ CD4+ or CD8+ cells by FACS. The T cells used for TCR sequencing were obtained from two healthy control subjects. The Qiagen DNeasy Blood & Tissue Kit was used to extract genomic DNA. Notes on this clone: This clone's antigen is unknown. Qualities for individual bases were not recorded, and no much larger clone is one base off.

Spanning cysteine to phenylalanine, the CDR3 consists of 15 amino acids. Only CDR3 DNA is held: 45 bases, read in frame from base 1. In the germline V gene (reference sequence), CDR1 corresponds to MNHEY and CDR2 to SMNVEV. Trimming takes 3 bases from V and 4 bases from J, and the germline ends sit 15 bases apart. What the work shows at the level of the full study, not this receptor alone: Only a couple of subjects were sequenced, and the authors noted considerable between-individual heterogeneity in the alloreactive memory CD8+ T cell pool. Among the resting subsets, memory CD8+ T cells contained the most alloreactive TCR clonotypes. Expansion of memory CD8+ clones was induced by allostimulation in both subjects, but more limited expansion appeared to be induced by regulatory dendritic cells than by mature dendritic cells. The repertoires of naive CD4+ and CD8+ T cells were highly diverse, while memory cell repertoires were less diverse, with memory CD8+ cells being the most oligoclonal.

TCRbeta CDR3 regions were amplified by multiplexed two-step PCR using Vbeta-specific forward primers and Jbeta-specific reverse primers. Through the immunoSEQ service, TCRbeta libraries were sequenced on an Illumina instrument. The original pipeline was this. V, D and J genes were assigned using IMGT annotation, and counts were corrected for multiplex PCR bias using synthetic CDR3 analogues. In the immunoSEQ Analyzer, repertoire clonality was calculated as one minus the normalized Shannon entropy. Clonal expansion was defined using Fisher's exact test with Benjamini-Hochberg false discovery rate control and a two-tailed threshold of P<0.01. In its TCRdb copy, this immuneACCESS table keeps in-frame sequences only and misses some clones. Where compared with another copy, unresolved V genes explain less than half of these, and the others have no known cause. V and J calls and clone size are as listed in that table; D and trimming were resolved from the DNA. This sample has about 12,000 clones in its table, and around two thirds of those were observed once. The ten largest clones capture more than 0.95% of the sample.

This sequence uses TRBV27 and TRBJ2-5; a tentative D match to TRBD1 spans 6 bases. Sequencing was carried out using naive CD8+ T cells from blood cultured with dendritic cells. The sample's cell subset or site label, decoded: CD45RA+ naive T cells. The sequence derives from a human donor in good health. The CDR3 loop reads CASSLQGRRGETQYF. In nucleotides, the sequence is TGTGCCAGCAGTTTGCAGGGGCGGAGAGGAGAGACCCAGTACTTC.